Listed here is a single TCR beta chain. This clone may be a read error of a much larger clone one base away. Sorted inputs of roughly 17,000 to 1,000,000 cells, with 10%, 30% or 50% RNA, yielded naive CD8 libraries. The data were obtained in a study of molecular identifiers for immune sequencing clone quantification. The CDR3 sequence is 17 residues long. CDR1 is LGHDT and CDR2 is YNNKEL in the germline V gene (reference sequence). MiXCR, applied by TCRdb to the PCR reads, yields one record per CDR3 protein. This sample yields roughly 630,000 distinct CDR3 sequences, of which 25% are seen a single time; about 0.78% belongs to the top ten.

This sequence joins TRBV3-1 and TRBJ2-6; D possibly corresponds to TRBD1 (5 bases). The clonotype comes from a human donor in good health. Some libraries in this study had Jurkat cell RNA spiked in. Sequencing used naive CD8+ T cells from blood, with Jurkat cell RNA spiked in. Stated subset: FACS-sorted CD8+CD4-CCR7+CD45RA+ naive T cells. The CDR3 bases are TGTGCCAGCAGCCAAGTGCCGGTCATTCCTGGGGCCAACATCCTGACTTTC. Protein: CASSQVPVIPGANILTF.